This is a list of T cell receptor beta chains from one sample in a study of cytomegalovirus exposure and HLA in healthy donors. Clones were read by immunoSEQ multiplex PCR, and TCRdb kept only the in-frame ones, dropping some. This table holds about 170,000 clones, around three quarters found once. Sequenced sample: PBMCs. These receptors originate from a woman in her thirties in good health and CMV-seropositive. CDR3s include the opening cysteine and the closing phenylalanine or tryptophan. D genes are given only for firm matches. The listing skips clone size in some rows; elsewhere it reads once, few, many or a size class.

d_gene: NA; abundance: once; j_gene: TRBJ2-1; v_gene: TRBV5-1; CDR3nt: TGCGCCACTAATAACAGGGGCGGGGATGAGCAGTTCTTC; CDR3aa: CATNNRGGDEQFF
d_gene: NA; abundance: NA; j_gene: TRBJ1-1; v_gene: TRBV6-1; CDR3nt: TGTGCCAGCAGTGAACAGAAGAACACTGAAGCTTTCTTT; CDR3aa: CASSEQKNTEAFF
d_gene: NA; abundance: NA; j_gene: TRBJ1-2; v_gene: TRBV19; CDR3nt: TGTGCCAGTAGTATCCAGGCCGGCTATGGCTACACCTTC; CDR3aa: CASSIQAGYGYTF
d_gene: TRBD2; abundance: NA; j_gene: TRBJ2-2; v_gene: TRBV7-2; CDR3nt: TGTGCCAGCAGCTCACTAGCGGGAGGGCCGAGGGACGGGGAGCTGTTTTTT; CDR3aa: CASSSLAGGPRDGELFF
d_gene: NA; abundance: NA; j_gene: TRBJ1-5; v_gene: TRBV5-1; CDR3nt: TGCGCCAGCAGCCCCCGAGGCGGGGGTAATCAGCCCCAGCATTTT; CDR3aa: CASSPRGGGNQPQHF
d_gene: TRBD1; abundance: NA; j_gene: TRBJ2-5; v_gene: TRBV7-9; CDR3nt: TGTGCCAGCAGTCCAACAGGGGGCGTGAAGACCCAGTACTTC; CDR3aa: CASSPTGGVKTQYF
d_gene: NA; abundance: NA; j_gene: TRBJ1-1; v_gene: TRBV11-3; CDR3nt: TGTGCCAGCAGCTTAAATGGGCAGACTGAAGCTTTCTTT; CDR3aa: CASSLNGQTEAFF
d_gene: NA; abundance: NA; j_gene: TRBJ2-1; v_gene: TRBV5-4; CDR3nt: TGTGCCAGCAGCTTGGGGGGGGATAGGAATGAGCAGTTCTTC; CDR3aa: CASSLGGDRNEQFF
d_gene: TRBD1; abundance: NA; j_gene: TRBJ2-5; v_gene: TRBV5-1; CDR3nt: TGCGCCAGCAGCTTGAGGGACAGAATACAAGAGACCCAGTACTTC; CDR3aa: CASSLRDRIQETQYF
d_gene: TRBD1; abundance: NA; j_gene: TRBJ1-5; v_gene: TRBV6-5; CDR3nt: TGTGCCAGCAGTTACGCAGGGGGAAGCAATCAGCCCCAGCATTTT; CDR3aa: CASSYAGGSNQPQHF
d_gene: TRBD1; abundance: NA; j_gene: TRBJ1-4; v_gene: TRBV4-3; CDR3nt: TGCGCCAGCAGCCAAGGTACACCCAGGGGGCTGAGTAATGAAAAACTGTTTTTT; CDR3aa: CASSQGTPRGLSNEKLFF
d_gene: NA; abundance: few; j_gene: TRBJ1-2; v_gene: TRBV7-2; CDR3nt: TGTGCCAGCAGCCTCCAGGGTCCAGGGGGCTACACCTTC; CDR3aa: CASSLQGPGGYTF
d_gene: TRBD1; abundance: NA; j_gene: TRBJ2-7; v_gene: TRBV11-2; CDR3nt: TGTGCCAGCAGCTCAAGGACAGGGAACGAGCAGTACTTC; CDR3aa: CASSSRTGNEQYF
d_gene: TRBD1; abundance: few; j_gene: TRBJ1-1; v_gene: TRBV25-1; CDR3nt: TGTGCCAGCAGTGGCCTCCCGGGACAGGAGAACACTGAAGCTTTCTTT; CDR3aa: CASSGLPGQENTEAFF
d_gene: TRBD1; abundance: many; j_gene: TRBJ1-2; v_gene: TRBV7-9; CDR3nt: TGTGCCAGCAGCTTAGCGCGGACAGGGAGCTATGGCTACACCTTC; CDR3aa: CASSLARTGSYGYTF
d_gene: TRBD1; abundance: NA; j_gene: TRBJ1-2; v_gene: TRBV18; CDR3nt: TGTGCCAGCTCACCAGACGACAGGGACGATGGCTACACCTTC; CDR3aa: CASSPDDRDDGYTF
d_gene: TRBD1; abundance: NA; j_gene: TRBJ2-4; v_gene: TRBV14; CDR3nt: TGTGCCAGCAGCCCCCAGGACAGGGGCATTCAGTACTTC; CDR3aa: CASSPQDRGIQYF
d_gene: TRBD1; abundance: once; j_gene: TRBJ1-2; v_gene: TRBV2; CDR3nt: TGTGCCAGCAAACGGGACAGGGGACCTAACTATGGCTACACCTTC; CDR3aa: CASKRDRGPNYGYTF
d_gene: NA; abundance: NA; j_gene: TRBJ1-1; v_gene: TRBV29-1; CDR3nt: TGCAGCGTTGGAGCAGTCCAGGGTTGGGGAGCTTTCTTT; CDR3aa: CSVGAVQGWGAFF
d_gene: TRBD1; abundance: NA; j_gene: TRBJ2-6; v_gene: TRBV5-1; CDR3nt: TGCGCCAGCAGCTTGGTAACAGGGGGATTCTCTGGGGCCAACGTCCTGACTTTC; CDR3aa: CASSLVTGGFSGANVLTF
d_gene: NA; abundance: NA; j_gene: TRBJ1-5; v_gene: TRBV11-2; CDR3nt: TGTGCCAGCAGCTTCTTACCGACCTGCGGCGGCCATAGCAATCAGCCCCAGCATTTT; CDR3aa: CASSFLPTCGGHSNQPQHF
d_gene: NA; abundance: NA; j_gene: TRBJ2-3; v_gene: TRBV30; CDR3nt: TGTGCCTCCAACAGACAGGCGAGCACAGATACGCAGTATTTT; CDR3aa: CASNRQASTDTQYF